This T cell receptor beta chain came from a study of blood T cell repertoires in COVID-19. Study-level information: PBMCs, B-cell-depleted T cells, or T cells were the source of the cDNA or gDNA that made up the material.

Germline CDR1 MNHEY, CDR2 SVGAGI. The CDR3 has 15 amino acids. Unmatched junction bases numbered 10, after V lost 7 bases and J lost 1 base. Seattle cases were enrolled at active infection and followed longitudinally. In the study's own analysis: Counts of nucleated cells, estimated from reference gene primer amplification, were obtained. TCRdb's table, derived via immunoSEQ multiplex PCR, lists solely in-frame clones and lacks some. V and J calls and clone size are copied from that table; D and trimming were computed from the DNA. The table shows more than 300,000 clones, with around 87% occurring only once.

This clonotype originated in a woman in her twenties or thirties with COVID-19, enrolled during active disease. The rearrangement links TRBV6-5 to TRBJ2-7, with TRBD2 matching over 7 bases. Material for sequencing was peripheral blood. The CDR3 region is CASTRLASGSYEQYF. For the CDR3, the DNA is TGTGCCAGCACTCGTCTGGCTAGCGGTTCCTACGAGCAGTACTTC.